This T cell receptor (beta chain) was recorded in a study of T cells after yellow fever vaccination. The CDR3 contains 16 residues. MiXCR was run by TCRdb on the 5' RACE reads, yielding one entry per CDR3 protein. Counted here are tens of thousands of distinct CDR3 sequences, roughly 8% occurring once; the ten biggest clones make up 35% to 45%. The source is a man between 25 and 39 years old who received the YFV17D yellow fever vaccine. The sample here was CD8+ T cells sorted from PBMCs, taken on the day of the yellow fever booster vaccination. The rearrangement joins TRBV21-1 to TRBJ2-7; TRBD1 reflects the table's D call only, with no check against the DNA. TRBV21-1 is termed a pseudogene. The CDR3 spells CASSTRDRESTYEQYF. The CDR3 region has the DNA TGTGCCAGCAGTACCCGGGACAGGGAGAGTACCTACGAGCAGTACTTC.